Below are 15 T cell receptor beta chains sequenced from a single sample in a study of graft-versus-host responses after intestinal transplantation. Assay: immunoSEQ multiplex PCR; the TCRdb copy retains only in-frame clones and omits some. The sample records 45,000 to 60,000 clones, roughly 91% being singletons. Which antigens these TCRs recognize remains unknown. The sample consisted of unstimulated CD4+ T cells sorted from spleen or lymph node cells, taken before transplant. The receptor source for this set is a human donor who was the organ donor for an intestinal transplant.

The chain employs TRBV5-6 and TRBJ2-7; TRBD1 is a possible D gene (6 bases). The CDR3 spans 14 residues. CDR1 and CDR2 from the germline V gene are SGHDT and YYEEEE. Trimming cost V 0 bases and J 1 base, with 8 bases left between them. DNA of the CDR3: TGTGCCAGCAGCTTGGGGGGGCTTTCCTACGAGCAGTACTTC. Protein sequence: CASSLGGLSYEQYF.

The V gene is TRBV10-3, the J gene TRBJ2-7, with a weak D call TRBD1 (6 bases). This CDR3 region has 13 residues. Germline V gives CDR1 ENHRY, CDR2 SYGVKD. Trimming left V 0 bases short and J 4 bases short, with 7 bases between. CDR3 nucleotides: TGTGCCATCAGTGAGTCAGACAGGTACGAGCAGTACTTC. It codes for CAISESDRYEQYF.

The rearrangement uses TRBV18 and TRBJ2-7; D not certain. V lost 2 bases and J lost 1, with 9 bases in between. Germline V gene sequence: CDR1 KGHSH, CDR2 LQKENI. This CDR3 spans 14 amino acids. CDR3 nucleotide sequence: TGTGCCAGCTCACCAACCGACGGATCCTACGAGCAGTACTTC. This encodes CASSPTDGSYEQYF.

This chain joins TRBV7-9 and TRBJ1-4; maybe TRBD1 (5 bases). Trimming shortened V by 0 bases and J by 3 bases, and 5 bases separated the two germline ends. The CDR3 sequence is 14 residues long. In germline, CDR1 is SEHNR, CDR2 FQNEAQ (reference sequence). CDR3 DNA sequence: TGTGCCAGCAGCTTAGCGGGACCTAATGAAAAACTGTTTTTT. It translates to CASSLAGPNEKLFF.

The rearrangement uses TRBV19 and TRBJ2-1; a possible D gene is TRBD1 (6 bases). The CDR3 length is 14 residues. Per germline, CDR1 LNHDA and CDR2 SQIVND (reference sequence). V was cut by 3 bases and J by 3 bases, with 9 bases left in between. The CDR3 loop is CASSITGIYNEQFF. DNA of the CDR3: TGTGCCAGTAGTATCACAGGGATCTACAATGAGCAGTTCTTC.

In this sample, this clone turned up a few times. This sequence joins TRBV7-2 and TRBJ2-7, with 7 bases fitting TRBD2. The CDR3 sequence is 13 residues long. The ends lost 4 bases at V and 0 bases at J; junction bases unmatched: 0. Germline-derived CDR1 and CDR2 are SGHTA and FQGNSA. In DNA form, the CDR3 reads TGTGCCAGCAGCTGGACTAGCTCCTACGAGCAGTACTTC. Encoded protein: CASSWTSSYEQYF. The full variable domain, completed using reference TRBV7-2 and TRBJ2-7, is GAGVSQSPSNKVTEKGKDVELRCDPISGHTALYWYRQSLGQGLEFLIYFQGNSAPDKSGLPSDRFSAERTGGSVSTLTIQRTQQEDSAVYLCASSWTSSYEQYFGPGTRLTVT.

The J gene is TRBJ2-7, the V gene TRBV29-1; D is perhaps TRBD1 or TRBD2 (5 bases each). The CDR3 is made up of 12 amino acids. Germline assignment: CDR1 SQVTM and CDR2 ANQGSEA. The CDR3 nucleotides are TGCAGGGCCGGGACGGTCTCCTACGAGCAGTACTTC. Protein: CRAGTVSYEQYF.

J is TRBJ1-4 and V is TRBV7-9; possibly TRBD1 for D (5 bases). The V gene lost 5 bases and the J gene lost 5 bases, with 15 bases spanning the gap. From germline, CDR1 is SEHNR and CDR2 FQNEAQ (reference sequence). The CDR3 loop spans 15 amino acids. The CDR3 DNA is TGTGCCAGCAGCCCCCCCCGACGGGGGAATGAAAAACTGTTTTTT. The encoded protein is CASSPPRRGNEKLFF.

This chain links TRBV4-1 with TRBJ1-4, with D perhaps matching TRBD1 (5 bases). Germline CDR1 reads MGHRA; CDR2 reads YSYEKL. The length of the CDR3 is 16 residues. The germline V and J ends were trimmed by 2 bases and 3 bases, with 13 bases remaining between them. CDR3 protein: CASSQTGAGPNEKLFF. The DNA of the CDR3 is TGCGCCAGCAGCCAAACTGGGGCAGGCCCTAATGAAAAACTGTTTTTT.

The chain employs TRBV9 and TRBJ2-3; TRBD2 might be the D (5 bases). The germline V and J ends were trimmed by 3 bases and 2 bases, with 13 bases remaining between them. The CDR3 covers 15 residues. Germline V lookup: CDR1 SGDLS, CDR2 YYNGEE. The CDR3 nucleotides are TGTGCCAGCAGCGCTCGAGCGGTGTCCACAGATACGCAGTATTTT. This encodes CASSARAVSTDTQYF. The full variable domain, completed using reference TRBV9 and TRBJ2-3, is DSGVTQTPKHLITATGQRVTLRCSPRSGDLSVYWYQQSLDQGLQFLIQYYNGEERAKGNILERFSAQQFPDLHSELNLSSLELGDSALYFCASSARAVSTDTQYFGPGTRLTVL.

The chain links TRBV7-8 to TRBJ2-5, with 10 bases aligning to TRBD2. The germline V gene has CDR1 SGHVS and CDR2 FQNEAQ. The CDR3 totals 15 residues. The junction had 8 bases not matched to a gene; V was cut back by 5 bases and J by 5 bases. CDR3 loop: CASSHLAGVAETQYF. The CDR3 DNA follows: TGTGCCAGCAGCCACCTAGCGGGAGTAGCGGAGACCCAGTACTTC.

The CDR3 spells CASSIGPGLGEQYF. The CDR3 DNA follows: TGTGCCAGTAGTATCGGTCCAGGGTTGGGCGAGCAGTACTTC. This chain uses TRBV19 with TRBJ2-7; D perhaps matches TRBD1 (5 bases). The CDR3 has 14 amino acids. The V end was cut by 3 bases, the J end by 6 bases, with 15 bases between. The V gene's germline CDR1 is LNHDA and CDR2 SQIVND (reference sequence).

The rearrangement links TRBV19 to TRBJ1-1, with a possible D match to TRBD1 (5 bases). With 7 bases removed from V and 5 bases from J, the gap between germline ends came to 17 bases. The germline V gene has CDR1 LNHDA and CDR2 SQIVND (reference sequence). CDR3 length: 14 amino acids. CDR3 DNA: TGTGCCAGTATCGACAGCGGGGGGGTGACTGAAGCTTTCTTT. Amino acid sequence: CASIDSGGVTEAFF.

The rearrangement links TRBV5-4 to TRBJ1-6; 10 bases are shared with TRBD1. V trimming: 0 bases; J trimming: 10 bases; junction bases outside the gene matches: 4. In germline, CDR1 is SGHNT, CDR2 YYREEE (reference sequence). The CDR3 totals 15 residues. CDR3 sequence reads: CASSLGTGGISPLHF. CDR3 bases: TGTGCCAGCAGCTTGGGGACAGGGGGAATCTCACCCCTCCACTTT.

The chain combines TRBV18 with TRBJ2-1; TRBD2 matches 10 bases. This CDR3 has 16 residues. Germline V gives CDR1 KGHSH, CDR2 LQKENI. J was trimmed by 10 bases and V by 0 bases; bases with no gene match: 9. CDR3 in amino acids: CASSPPGRTSGGEQFF. The CDR3 DNA follows: TGTGCCAGCTCACCACCGGGAAGGACTAGCGGAGGGGAGCAGTTCTTC.